This TCR beta chain was identified during a study of tumor-infiltrating lymphocytes in primary liver carcinoma (dated by TCRdb to about 2017). The study in broad terms: Of the five patients (three men and two women, aged 30 to 69 years), four had hepatocellular carcinoma and one had combined HCC and intrahepatic cholangiocarcinoma. The five patients had tumors staged T1-T3 N0M0, with maximum diameters ranging from 4.2 to 10 cm. Samples yielded roughly 3.5 to 7.13 million productive TCRbeta reads; read depth did not differ significantly between tissue types. For each liver tumor, the study sampled five regions along with adjacent normal tissue and blood, and applied TCRbeta repertoire sequencing, expression microarrays and whole-exome sequencing. A total of around 35 specimens from 5 patients went through TCRbeta repertoire sequencing, namely 25 tumor regions, 5 adjacent noncancerous liver tissues and 5 peripheral blood samples. To link TCRbeta repertoire diversity to the local molecular phenotype, the approximately 23 tumor region samples were profiled with Agilent mRNA microarrays. Reproducibility between technical replicate repertoires was high, with correlation coefficients above 0.95 and mean shared-clone rates about 0.9.

A word on this clonotype: No cognate antigen has been identified for it. The input lacks base qualities; no much larger clone sits a single base away.

Here is what the overall study found, with its caveats: Only the TCR beta chain was sequenced, which likely underestimates true repertoire diversity because unpaired alpha chains were not captured. Comparison of CD4+ and CD8+ T cell repertoires was precluded by the use of bulk unsorted samples. Only about 7-24% of top clones were found in all five regions of a tumor, suggesting spatial heterogeneity of tumor-infiltrating T cells. The top 250 clones made up a significantly larger repertoire fraction in tumors than in blood (p = 0.039). Repertoire overlap was higher between tumor regions (mean approximately 36%) than tumor-adjacent (roughly 17%) or tumor-blood (approximately 15%) pairs, consistent with antigen-driven expansion. The study included only four to six patients, and the authors note findings should be validated in a larger study.

A constant-region primer and ProtoScript II reverse transcriptase were used to reverse-transcribe TCRbeta-specific cDNA from around 480 ng total RNA. Three nested multiplex PCR rounds, following a slightly modified ARM-PCR procedure, were used to build the TCRbeta libraries. Multiplex TRBV1-TRBV30 forward primers and a Cbeta reverse primer were used in the first two PCR rounds, each of which was run for approximately 10 cycles. Sample barcodes and Illumina adapters were added in a final 25-cycle PCR with Deep VentR polymerase. Before sequencing, amplicons of 200-500 bp were purified from gel using a QIAquick gel extraction kit. The TCRbeta amplicons were sequenced with 250-bp paired-end reads on an Illumina HiSeq 2500. In the source study's methods: Quality trimming of reads was performed with Trimmomatic v0.33, and paired reads were merged with FLASH v1.2.11 so that full CDR3 sequences could be recovered. MiGEC v1.2.1b assigned V, D and J germline segments to the rearranged TCRbeta sequences. Clonotype statistics and Shannon-Wiener diversity indices were computed with VDJtools v1.0.0. Except for diversity analysis, only the 250 most abundant clonotypes of each sample were used in subsequent analyses to reduce sampling bias. TCRdb trimmed the raw reads at Q25, called clones with MiXCR and kept productive beta chains. Entries are consolidated by CDR3 protein sequence, retaining the most common genes and DNA. Clone size and V and J calls follow TCRdb, not the original study. Recorded for this sample are some 38,000 distinct CDR3 sequences; roughly 69% of them occurred a single time. Clones ranked in the top ten supply about 15% of the sample.

Its CDR3 holds 12 amino acids, cysteine through phenylalanine. Just the 36-base CDR3 DNA is kept, in frame starting at base 1. Looking up the germline V gene yields CDR1 SQVTM and CDR2 ANQGSEA. Without any cell sorting, total RNA and DNA were co-extracted from 20-30 mg of bulk tissue using the AllPrep DNA/RNA mini kit. Between November 2015 and March 2016, roughly five patients in China with histopathologically diagnosed primary liver carcinoma had their tumors surgically resected. At the time of sampling, the patients were treatment-naive and had chronic HBV infection. Each tumor was sampled at five spatially separated regions: the tumor centre plus the superior, inferior, left-lateral and right-lateral poles. Histology showed that every tumor sample contained more than 80% viable tumor cells. Fresh tumor and adjacent tissue pieces were bisected, with one half stored in RNAlater at -80 degrees C and the other half sent for histology.

The sequence was obtained from a man aged 40-50 years with primary liver carcinoma and hepatitis B virus infection. The sequence links TRBV29-1 to TRBJ2-7; 7 middle bases align to TRBD1. Sequencing was performed on liver tumor tissue from sampling region 4. The sample's cell subset or site label is to be understood as: tumor region T4, right-lateral pole. The DNA is TGCAGTGCAAGGACAGGAGGCAACGAGCAGTACTTC. Translation gives CSARTGGNEQYF.